This T cell receptor (beta chain) came from a study of blood T cell repertoires in COVID-19. At the level of the study: Researchers got acute and convalescent COVID-19 samples from the United States, Italy and Spain. PBMCs, B-cell-depleted T cells, or T cells provided the cDNA or gDNA that made up the material.

Losses at the gene ends were 4 bases for V and 4 bases for J; bases not matched to a gene: 3. The CDR3 loop spans 14 amino acids. Germline values: CDR1 MNHEY, CDR2 SMNVEV (reference sequence). How the authors handled the data: Estimation of nucleated cell counts relied on the amplification of reference gene primers. Generated by immunoSEQ multiplex PCR, the TCRdb table keeps only in-frame clones and is missing some. The DNA gave D and trimming, while V, J and clone size come from that table. The sample yields some 99,000 clones, around 75% seen once. The specimen sequenced was peripheral blood. J is TRBJ2-5 and V is TRBV27; TRBD2 agrees at 10 bases. The TCR was taken from a man between 65 and 80 years old with acute or convalescent COVID-19. The CDR3 spells CASSSLAGVETQYF. The CDR3 nucleotides are TGTGCCAGCAGTTCCCTAGCGGGAGTAGAGACCCAGTACTTC.